The 21 T cell receptor beta chains presented below share a single source sample, sequenced in a study of cytomegalovirus exposure and HLA in healthy donors. PCR employed 60 Vbeta and 13 Jbeta primers. Here immunoSEQ multiplex PCR was the method, and the copy in TCRdb shows in-frame clones only, minus some. The sample comprises more than 85,000 clones, roughly a tenth of which are singletons, and around 5% rests with the top ten. Sequencing was performed on PBMCs. The source is a man aged 45-65 years in good health and CMV-seropositive.

This clone showed up just a few times. The V call is TRBV11-1, the J call TRBJ1-1; possibly TRBD1 for D (6 bases). The CDR3 runs 15 residues. The ends were cut back, 5 bases at V and 10 bases at J, with 23 bases in the middle. The V gene's germline CDR1 is SGHAT and CDR2 FQDESV (reference sequence). The CDR3 loop reads CASSPVRGATLSAFF. CDR3 coding DNA: TGTGCCAGCAGCCCCGTGCGGGGGGCCACACTTTCAGCTTTCTTT.

This clone was seen only a few times. This chain joins TRBV5-1 and TRBJ2-7; 9 nucleotides align to TRBD1. Unmatched junction bases numbered 4, after V lost 0 bases and J lost 3 bases. The germline gives CDR1 SGHRS, CDR2 YFSETQ. The CDR3 totals 15 residues. DNA of the CDR3: TGCGCCAGCAGCTTGGGCCTGGGACAGGGCTACGAGCAGTACTTC. It encodes CASSLGLGQGYEQYF.

This chain connects TRBV29-1 to TRBJ2-3; TRBD2 might be the D (6 bases). V lost 4 bases and J lost 3, with 17 bases in between. The CDR3 totals 15 residues. Germline V gene sequence: CDR1 SQVTM, CDR2 ANQGSEA. CDR3 residues: CSVAKTRLGTDTQYF. CDR3 DNA: TGCAGCGTTGCTAAGACTAGACTAGGGACAGATACGCAGTATTTT.

This clone has more than one count but fewer than ten. The V gene is TRBV29-1, the J gene TRBJ2-6; TRBD2 matches at 7 bases. The CDR3 sequence is 14 residues long. In germline, CDR1 is SQVTM, CDR2 ANQGSEA. V shed 0 bases, J shed 8 bases, and the junction held 4 bases outside the gene matches. In DNA, the CDR3 is TGCAGCGTTGAAGATTCGGGGGGATCCAACGTCCTGACTTTC. It encodes CSVEDSGGSNVLTF.

The J gene is TRBJ2-1, the V gene TRBV29-1; no firm D call. V lost 4 bases to trimming and J lost 8 bases, with 21 bases between them. The CDR3 is made up of 15 amino acids. Germline-derived CDR1 and CDR2 are SQVTM and ANQGSEA. CDR3 in amino acids: CSVVWPESHFHEQFF. As DNA, the CDR3 is TGCAGCGTTGTATGGCCGGAGTCTCATTTTCATGAGCAGTTCTTC.

This clone occurred many times. V gene TRBV5-6 combines with J gene TRBJ1-3; D remains unclear. Germline CDR1 is SGHDT and CDR2 is YYEEEE. This CDR3 contains 15 residues. With 4 bases removed from V and 1 base from J, the gap between germline ends came to 12 bases. The CDR3 nucleotides read TGTGCCAGCAGCCTCGGCCCCGGGTCTGGAAACACCATATATTTT. It yields the protein CASSLGPGSGNTIYF.

The chain combines TRBV28 with TRBJ2-4; TRBD1 agrees at 9 bases. The CDR3 is 14 amino acids. J was trimmed by 2 bases and V by 7 bases; bases with no gene match: 3. Germline V gene data show CDR1 as MDHEN and CDR2 as SYDVKM. CDR3 protein: CASTGQGSKNIQYF. The CDR3 nucleotides are TGTGCCAGCACCGGACAGGGGTCCAAAAACATTCAGTACTTC.

This clone was counted at least ten times. V and J are TRBV5-1 and TRBJ2-7; TRBD2 agrees at 14 bases. The CDR3 is 19 amino acids. Germline V gene lookup returns CDR1 SGHRS and CDR2 YFSETQ. With 5 bases clipped from V and 3 bases from J, the junction kept 16 bases outside the gene matches. CDR3 bases: TGCGCCAGCAGTACAAACGAAGGGACTAGCGGGAGTCGGAGCTACGAGCAGTACTTC. It yields the protein CASSTNEGTSGSRSYEQYF.

V is TRBV27 and J is TRBJ2-7; possibly TRBD1 for D (6 bases). CDR3 size: 14 residues. Trimming pared 4 bases from V and 2 bases from J, leaving 12 bases between. Per the germline V gene, CDR1 is MNHEY and CDR2 is SMNVEV (reference sequence). The DNA for the CDR3 is TGTGCCAGCAGTTACCGGGACAAACCCTACGAGCAGTACTTC. As protein: CASSYRDKPYEQYF.

The chain combines TRBV7-2 with TRBJ2-7, with 10 bases identical to TRBD2. Germline values: CDR1 SGHTA, CDR2 FQGNSA. V shed 2 bases and J 6 bases; nucleotides not matched to a gene: 4. CDR3 length: 14 residues. The CDR3 spells CASSLLAGVSEQYF. CDR3 in DNA: TGTGCCAGCAGCTTACTAGCGGGAGTCTCCGAGCAGTACTTC.

The chain employs TRBV27 and TRBJ1-1; unclear D gene. This CDR3 comprises 15 residues. Trimming took off 3 bases at V and 2 bases at J, with 13 bases between the two ends. Germline values: CDR1 MNHEY, CDR2 SMNVEV (reference sequence). The CDR3, as DNA: TGTGCCAGCAGTTTTAATGTCGGTACCAACACTGAAGCTTTCTTT. This sequence encodes CASSFNVGTNTEAFF.

This clone was recorded a few times. The rearrangement joins TRBV28 to TRBJ2-5; perhaps TRBD2 as D (5 bases). Deletions cut 3 bases from V and 7 bases from J, with 12 bases between. This CDR3 spans 13 amino acids. CDR1 is MDHEN, CDR2 SYDVKM, per germline. The CDR3 DNA reads as TGTGCCAGCAGTTTTGGGCAACGGGGGACCCAGTACTTC. It encodes CASSFGQRGTQYF. Complete variable domain (other parts from reference TRBV28 and TRBJ2-5): DVKVTQSSRYLVKRTGEKVFLECVQDMDHENMFWYRQDPGLGLRLIYFSYDVKMKEKGDIPEGYSVSREKKERFSLILESASTNQTSMYLCASSFGQRGTQYFGPGTRLLVL.

The chain is built from TRBV7-6 and TRBJ2-3, with 7 bases matching TRBD1. Germline V gives CDR1 SGHVS, CDR2 FNYEAQ. V shed 4 bases, J shed 4 bases, and the junction held 11 bases outside the gene matches. CDR3 length equals 16 residues. CDR3 in amino acids: CASSYDQGVRADTQYF. CDR3 DNA: TGTGCCAGCAGCTATGATCAGGGGGTTCGGGCAGATACGCAGTATTTT.

The chain combines TRBV29-1 with TRBJ2-6; D is possibly TRBD1 (5 bases). V lost 7 bases to trimming and J lost 1 base, with 8 bases between them. Looked up from germline, CDR1 is SQVTM and CDR2 is ANQGSEA. The CDR3 sequence is 13 residues long. The CDR3 region has the DNA TGCAGCGCCTACAGGTCTGGGGCCAACGTCCTGACTTTC. It specifies CSAYRSGANVLTF.

This clone was counted a few times. The V and J genes are TRBV6-1 and TRBJ1-1; D is ambiguous. This CDR3 spans 15 amino acids. Germline CDR1 MNHNS, CDR2 SASEGT. The V end lost 7 bases, the J end lost 6 bases, and 21 bases lay between the germline ends. CDR3 region: CASKLGGPESAEAFF. In nucleotides, the CDR3 is TGTGCCAGCAAGCTCGGAGGACCCGAGAGCGCTGAAGCTTTCTTT.

This clone showed up just a few times. This chain connects TRBV11-2 to TRBJ2-1; 10 nucleotides agree with TRBD2. V lost 5 bases, J lost 6 bases, and 7 bases stayed unmatched. Germline V gene lookup returns CDR1 SGHAT and CDR2 FQNNGV. The CDR3 extends over 15 amino acids. The CDR3 DNA follows: TGTGCCAGCAGCCACACCAGCGGGAGGGCCAATGAGCAGTTCTTC. Its protein is CASSHTSGRANEQFF. Filled out from reference TRBV11-2 and TRBJ2-1, the complete variable domain reads EAGVAQSPRYKIIEKRQSVAFWCNPISGHATLYWYQQILGQGPKLLIQFQNNGVVDDSQLPKDRFSAERLKGVDSTLKIQPAKLEDSAVYLCASSHTSGRANEQFFGPGTRLTVL.

The CDR3 nucleotides are TGTGCCAGCAGTGAAGCCGGGTACGGGAGCAATCAGCCCCAGCATTTT. Translated: CASSEAGYGSNQPQHF. V and J are TRBV6-1 and TRBJ1-5; D remains unclear. This CDR3 contains 16 residues. The germline V gene encodes CDR1 MNHNS and CDR2 SASEGT. V gave up 0 bases and J gave up 1 base, with 10 bases separating them.

This clone came up a few times. The chain couples TRBV30 to TRBJ2-2; D is perhaps TRBD1 (7 bases). The CDR3 is made up of 15 amino acids. The V and J ends lost 5 bases and 5 bases respectively, with 18 bases between them. The germline CDR1 and CDR2 sequences are GTSNPN and SVGIG (reference sequence). The CDR3 DNA follows: TGTGCCTGGTCGACAGGGCATGGGGGGACCGGGGAGCTGTTTTTT. Translating it yields CAWSTGHGGTGELFF.

This clone was seen repeatedly, ten times or more. The chain uses TRBV10-3 and TRBJ2-1; no clear D gene. V was pared by 6 bases and J by 9 bases, with 21 bases between. The germline gives CDR1 ENHRY, CDR2 SYGVKD. The CDR3 totals 15 residues. The CDR3: CAIRSGDTSSGEQFF. DNA of the CDR3: TGTGCCATCAGGTCGGGTGATACATCTTCGGGTGAGCAGTTCTTC.

Only a few counts were recorded for this clone. This rearrangement joins TRBV18 to TRBJ2-7; 7 bases align to TRBD2. Germline V gene lookup returns CDR1 KGHSH and CDR2 LQKENI. Germline trimming cut 6 bases from V and 5 bases from J; bases unmatched to any gene: 10. The CDR3 extends over 14 amino acids. As DNA, the CDR3 is TGTGCCAGCTCGGCCTTTGCTAGCGGTAACGAGCAGTACTTC. This encodes CASSAFASGNEQYF.

Ten or more counts support this clone. This chain joins TRBV2 and TRBJ2-7; D gene unclear. The CDR3 sequence is 13 residues long. Germline assignment: CDR1 SNHLY and CDR2 FYNNEI. Between the trimmed V and J ends, which lost 4 bases and 0 bases, there was a span of 7 bases. As DNA, the CDR3 is TGTGCCAGCAGTGCCCGCGCCTCCTACGAGCAGTACTTC. It yields the protein CASSARASYEQYF.